Only a few counts were recorded for the clone carrying this TCR beta chain. Each CDR3 protein is one row after TCRdb ran MiXCR on the 5' RACE reads. The sample lists approximately 190,000 distinct CDR3 sequences; about 16% were seen once. The data were taken from a study of identical twins. There are 15 residues in the CDR3. The V gene lost 6 bases and the J gene lost 8 bases, with 22 bases spanning the gap. A further study also used this sample, focusing on T cells expressing NK-cell markers. That source notes: Each of 6 or 7 donors carried dominant NKG2C+ clonotypes accounting for roughly 1.0-8% of CD8+ T cells.

The clonotype comes from a woman younger than 30 in good health. Sequenced material: CD8+ T cells sorted from blood. The V call is TRBV12-3 or TRBV12-4, the J call TRBJ1-2; D is undetermined. CDR3 amino acids: CASSSWDSTADGYTF. The DNA of the CDR3 is TGTGCCAGCAGCTCCTGGGATAGCACAGCGGACGGCTACACCTTC.